The text below deals with one T cell receptor beta chain. Its antigen remains unidentified. The library protocol tagged individual cDNA molecules with unique molecular identifiers. In TCRdb, the 5' RACE reads were re-called with MiXCR into one record per CDR3 protein. The data hold roughly 57,000 distinct CDR3 sequences, with about 13% observed a single time. This specimen comes from a study of early T cells in non-severe SARS-CoV-2 infection. About the research overall: The sequenced material was bulk RNA from unsorted whole blood, and its chains were unpaired.

Study results and limitations: VDJdb matches were skewed toward anti-spike CD8 T cell responses.

This receptor was identified in an adult who was a healthcare worker with PCR-confirmed SARS-CoV-2 infection or an uninfected control (not recorded which). Sequences were derived from whole blood, sampled at baseline.

The CDR3 region is CAISTGLAGDRTQYF. CDR3 DNA sequence: TGTGCCATCTCGACAGGACTAGCGGGAGATCGGACCCAGTACTTC. V and J are TRBV19 and TRBJ2-5, with TRBD2 identical over 13 bases. There are 15 residues in the CDR3. V shed 10 bases and J 7 bases; nucleotides not matched to a gene: 12. CDR1 is LNHDA and CDR2 is SQIVND in the germline V gene (reference sequence).